Listed below are T cell receptor beta chains from one sample, sequenced in a study of post-analysis software for immune sequencing data. TCRdb processed the PCR reads anew with MiXCR; each CDR3 protein has one entry. Altogether about 460,000 distinct CDR3 sequences are present, approximately 45% being singletons, with the ten largest covering 9% to 14%. The sequencing input was blood. Receptors originate from a girl aged 10 to 17 with multiple sclerosis. Both conserved end residues are part of each CDR3. A D gene is named only where the DNA matches it firmly. Clone size is given for some rows only: seen once, a few or many times, or a class if the clone is expanded.

TRBV27	TRBJ2-5	.	.	CASSLSLGGWATQYF	TGTGCCAGCAGTTTATCGCTGGGGGGATGGGCGACCCAGTACTTC
TRBV12-3/TRBV12-4	TRBJ2-3	.	.	CASSPPSGRDLTDTQYF	TGTGCCAGCAGTCCCCCTTCAGGCAGGGATCTCACAGATACGCAGTATTTT
TRBV5-1	TRBJ1-5	TRBD1	.	CASSLGDSAMYSNQPQHF	TGCGCCAGCAGCTTGGGGGACAGTGCCATGTATAGCAATCAGCCCCAGCATTTT
TRBV29-1	TRBJ2-5	.	.	CSVYVLGGEPKLETQYF	TGCAGCGTTTATGTCCTAGGGGGAGAGCCGAAGTTAGAGACCCAGTACTTC
TRBV20-1	TRBJ2-3	TRBD2	.	CSARGPGTSITDTQYF	TGCAGTGCTAGAGGGCCCGGGACTAGTATAACAGATACGCAGTATTTT
TRBV6-2/TRBV6-3	TRBJ2-1	.	.	CASSHNIMTQEGSYNEQFF	TGTGCCAGCAGCCACAATATAATGACGCAAGAGGGGTCCTACAATGAGCAGTTCTTC
TRBV7-7	TRBJ2-3	TRBD1	.	CASSLTGSGDTQYF	TGTGCTAGCAGCTTGACAGGGTCGGGGGATACGCAGTATTTT
TRBV9	TRBJ2-1	TRBD2	.	CASSIRLAATEQFF	TGTGCCAGCAGCATTAGACTAGCGGCTACCGAACAGTTCTTC
TRBV5-6	TRBJ2-5	.	.	CASSLYRASWETQYF	TGTGCCAGCAGCTTGTACAGGGCTTCATGGGAGACCCAGTACTTC
TRBV28	TRBJ2-7	.	.	CASSRGRGYEQYF	TGTGCCAGCAGTCGGGGAAGGGGCTACGAGCAGTACTTC
TRBV7-9	TRBJ2-1	TRBD1	few	CASSLVTGGHNEQFF	TGTGCCAGCAGCTTAGTCACAGGGGGCCACAATGAGCAGTTCTTC
TRBV10-3	TRBJ2-4	.	.	CAISEDSLQYF	TGTGCCATCAGTGAGGACTCTCTGCAGTACTTC
TRBV29-1	TRBJ2-7	.	.	CSVDTPSRAFSYEQYF	TGCAGCGTTGATACCCCATCGCGGGCGTTTTCCTACGAGCAGTACTTC
TRBV29-1	TRBJ2-3	TRBD1	.	CSVTGQDQDTQYF	TGCAGCGTTACCGGACAGGATCAAGATACGCAGTATTTT
TRBV5-1	TRBJ1-1	TRBD1	.	CASSLPGTGGTEAFF	TGCGCCAGCAGCCTACCCGGGACAGGGGGCACTGAAGCTTTCTTT
TRBV5-1	TRBJ2-7	TRBD2	few	CASSLAVGGTYEQYF	TGCGCCAGCAGCTTGGCCGTCGGGGGGACGTACGAGCAGTACTTC
TRBV7-3	TRBJ2-3	.	.	CASSLLGFTDTQYF	TGTGCCAGCAGCTTACTGGGGTTCACAGATACGCAGTATTTT
TRBV27	TRBJ2-7	TRBD1	few	CASSHPDRPIYEQYF	TGTGCCAGCAGTCACCCGGACAGGCCCATCTACGAGCAGTACTTC
TRBV5-1	TRBJ1-2	.	.	CASRVDRGNYGYTF	TGCGCCAGCAGAGTGGATAGGGGGAACTATGGCTACACCTTC
TRBV29-1	TRBJ1-1	TRBD1	once	CSVKGAAGTEAFF	TGCAGCGTCAAGGGGGCCGCGGGCACTGAAGCTTTCTTT
TRBV3-1	TRBJ2-1	.	.	CASSQRGRETQFF	TGTGCCAGCAGCCAAAGAGGGAGAGAGACCCAGTTCTTC
TRBV12-3/TRBV12-4	TRBJ2-5	TRBD2	few	CASSFGLAAIQETQYF	TGTGCCAGCAGTTTCGGACTAGCGGCCATACAAGAGACCCAGTACTTC
TRBV29-1	TRBJ2-3	TRBD2	few	CSALAGLVTDTQYF	TGCAGCGCTCTAGCGGGTCTCGTCACAGATACGCAGTATTTT
TRBV7-2	TRBJ2-7	.	few	CASSLGVAGIYEQYF	TGTGCCAGCAGCTTAGGGGTAGCAGGGATCTACGAGCAGTACTTC
TRBV5-6	TRBJ2-1	.	few	CARTSDYNEQFF	TGTGCCAGGACTAGTGACTACAATGAGCAGTTCTTC
TRBV5-5	TRBJ1-4	.	few	CASSPQGSTNEKLFF	TGTGCCAGCAGCCCACAGGGCTCAACTAATGAAAAACTGTTTTTT
TRBV14	TRBJ2-3	.	.	CASSQEWGTDTQYF	TGTGCCAGCAGCCAAGAGTGGGGCACAGATACGCAGTATTTT
TRBV28	TRBJ1-2	.	.	CAGRSRTKNYGYTF	TGTGCCGGCAGGTCACGAACCAAAAACTATGGCTACACCTTC
TRBV2	TRBJ2-1	TRBD2	once	CASTREGLAQAQQFF	TGTGCCAGCACACGAGAGGGACTAGCCCAGGCGCAGCAGTTCTTC
TRBV6-5	TRBJ2-7	.	few	CASSYSLEEGAVGDSYEQYF	TGTGCCAGCAGTTACTCCCTGGAGGAGGGGGCCGTAGGGGACTCCTACGAGCAGTACTTC
TRBV7-2	TRBJ2-3	TRBD2	.	CASSLARSGRAMIADTQYF	TGTGCCAGCAGCCTAGCGAGAAGCGGGAGGGCCATGATCGCAGATACGCAGTATTTT
TRBV4-1	TRBJ2-4	TRBD2	.	CASSQERGTSGEAKNIQYF	TGCGCCAGCAGCCAAGAACGAGGGACTAGCGGTGAGGCCAAAAACATTCAGTACTTC
TRBV5-1	TRBJ1-2	.	.	CASSLGLTANDGYTF	TGCGCCAGCAGCTTGGGGCTGACAGCTAACGATGGCTACACCTTC
TRBV6-2/TRBV6-3	TRBJ1-5	TRBD1	.	CASSALATGGGSNQPQHF	TGTGCCAGCAGTGCACTGGCCACAGGGGGCGGGAGCAATCAGCCCCAGCATTTT
TRBV27	TRBJ2-1	TRBD2	.	CASSLGSSGALEQFF	TGTGCCAGCAGTTTAGGGTCTAGCGGGGCCCTTGAGCAGTTCTTC
TRBV20-1	TRBJ2-3	TRBD2	.	CSAYGGLAGSDTQYF	TGCAGTGCTTATGGTGGGCTAGCGGGCTCAGATACGCAGTATTTT
TRBV10-3	TRBJ2-1	TRBD1	.	CAIRGQGDYNEQFF	TGTGCCATCCGGGGACAGGGGGACTACAATGAGCAGTTCTTC
TRBV7-2	TRBJ2-3	.	.	CASSKWADTQYF	TGTGCCAGCAGCAAATGGGCAGATACGCAGTATTTT
TRBV4-3	TRBJ1-1	.	.	CASSQDLRTMNTEAFF	TGCGCCAGCAGCCAAGATCTTAGGACAATGAACACTGAAGCTTTCTTT
TRBV5-1	TRBJ2-2	TRBD1	.	CASSPGGPGELFF	TGCGCCAGCAGCCCAGGGGGTCCCGGGGAGCTGTTTTTT
TRBV11-3	TRBJ2-3	TRBD2	.	CASSSSYAGATDTQYF	TGTGCCAGCAGCTCCTCGTATGCGGGAGCCACAGATACGCAGTATTTT
TRBV28	TRBJ2-7	.	.	CASRPDTKGLPYEQYF	TGTGCCAGCAGGCCTGACACCAAGGGCTTGCCGTACGAGCAGTACTTC
TRBV7-7	TRBJ2-2	.	.	CASSSVAYPGHSNTGELFF	TGTGCTAGCAGCTCCGTTGCTTATCCGGGACACTCGAACACCGGGGAGCTGTTTTTT
TRBV9	TRBJ2-2	.	.	CASSVLTPQGNTGELFF	TGTGCCAGCAGCGTATTGACCCCACAGGGGAACACCGGGGAGCTGTTTTTT
TRBV6-5	TRBJ2-7	.	.	CASRSPTVYSYEQYF	TGTGCCAGCAGGAGTCCGACAGTATACTCTTACGAGCAGTACTTC
TRBV2	TRBJ1-2	TRBD1	.	CASNDLGTGDIVNYGYTF	TGTGCCAGCAACGACCTCGGGACAGGGGATATAGTTAACTATGGCTACACCTTC
TRBV20-1	TRBJ2-7	.	medium-sized	CSARGVTETYEQYF	TGCAGTGCTAGAGGGGTGACGGAAACCTACGAGCAGTACTTC
TRBV5-1	TRBJ2-5	.	.	CASSLDWAETQYF	TGCGCCAGCAGCTTGGACTGGGCGGAGACCCAGTACTTC